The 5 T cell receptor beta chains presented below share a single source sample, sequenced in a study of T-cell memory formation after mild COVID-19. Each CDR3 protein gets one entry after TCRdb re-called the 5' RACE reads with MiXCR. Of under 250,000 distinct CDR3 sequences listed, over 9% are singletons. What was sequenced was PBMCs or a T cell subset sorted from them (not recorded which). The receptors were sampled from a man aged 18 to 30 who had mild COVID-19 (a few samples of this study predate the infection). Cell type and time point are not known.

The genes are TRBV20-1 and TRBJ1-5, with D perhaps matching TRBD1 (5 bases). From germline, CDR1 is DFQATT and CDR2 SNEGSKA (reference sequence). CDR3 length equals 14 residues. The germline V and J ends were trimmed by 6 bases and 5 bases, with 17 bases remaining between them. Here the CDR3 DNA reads TGCAGTGCGAATAACCGGGACCCGCATCAGCCCCAGCATTTT. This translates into CSANNRDPHQPQHF.

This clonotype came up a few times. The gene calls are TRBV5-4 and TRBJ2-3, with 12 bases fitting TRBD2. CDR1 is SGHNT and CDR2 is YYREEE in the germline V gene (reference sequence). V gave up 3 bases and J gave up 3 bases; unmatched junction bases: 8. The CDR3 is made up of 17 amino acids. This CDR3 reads CASSSGLAGGRTDTQYF. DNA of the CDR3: TGTGCCAGCAGCTCGGGGCTAGCGGGGGGGCGGACAGATACGCAGTATTTT.

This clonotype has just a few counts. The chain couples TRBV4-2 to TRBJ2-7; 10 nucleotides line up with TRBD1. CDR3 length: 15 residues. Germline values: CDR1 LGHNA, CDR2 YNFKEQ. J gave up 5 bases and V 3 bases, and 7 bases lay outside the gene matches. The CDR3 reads CASSQEDRGRNEQYF. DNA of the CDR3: TGTGCCAGCAGCCAGGAAGACAGGGGGCGGAACGAGCAGTACTTC.

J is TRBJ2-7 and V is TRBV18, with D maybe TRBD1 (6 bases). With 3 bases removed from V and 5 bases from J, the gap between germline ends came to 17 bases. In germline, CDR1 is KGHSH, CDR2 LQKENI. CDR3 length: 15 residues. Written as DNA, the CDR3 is TGTGCCAGCTCACCGGGGGCCAGCACCACCCACGAGCAGTACTTC. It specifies CASSPGASTTHEQYF.

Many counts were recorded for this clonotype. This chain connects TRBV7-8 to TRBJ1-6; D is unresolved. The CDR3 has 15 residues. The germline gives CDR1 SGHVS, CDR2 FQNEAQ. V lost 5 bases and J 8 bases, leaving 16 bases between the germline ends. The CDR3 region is CASSALGSTDSPLHF. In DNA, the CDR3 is TGTGCCAGCAGCGCGCTCGGGAGCACAGATTCACCCCTCCACTTT. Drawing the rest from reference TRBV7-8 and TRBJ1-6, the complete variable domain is GAGVSQSPRYKVAKRGQDVALRCDPISGHVSLFWYQQALGQGPEFLTYFQNEAQLDKSGLPSDRFFAERPEGSVSTLKIQRTQQEDSAVYLCASSALGSTDSPLHFGNGTRLTVT.